A single sample gave rise to the 14 T cell receptor beta chains below, sequenced in a study of memory CD4+ T cells and cytomegalovirus serostatus. Generated by immunoSEQ multiplex PCR, the TCRdb table keeps only in-frame clones and is missing some. The table includes 61,000 or so clones, about 78% detected once. Single viable CD3+CD4+CD8-CD45RO+ cells were sorted as the memory CD4+ T cells. Sequenced: memory CD4+ T cells from blood. These TCRs come from an adult in good health and CMV-seronegative. Some clones in this sample may be carry-over from other donors' samples.

This rearrangement joins TRBV7-2 to TRBJ2-7; TRBD1 matches 7 bases. The CDR3 consists of 15 residues. Germline assignment: CDR1 SGHTA and CDR2 FQGNSA. The J segment lost 3 bases and the V segment lost 6 bases, leaving 11 bases of the junction unmatched. Here the CDR3 DNA reads TGTGCCAGCAGTCACCGACAGGGAGCTTACTACGAGCAGTACTTC. This sequence encodes CASSHRQGAYYEQYF.

This chain connects TRBV5-1 to TRBJ2-2; no clear D gene. V lost 4 bases and J 5 bases, leaving 9 bases between the germline ends. The length of the CDR3 is 13 residues. In germline, CDR1 is SGHRS, CDR2 YFSETQ. The CDR3 here is CASSLSETGELFF. The CDR3 DNA follows: TGCGCCAGCAGCCTCTCGGAGACCGGGGAGCTGTTTTTT.

V gene TRBV5-4 combines with J gene TRBJ2-7; 9 nucleotides match TRBD2. Unmatched junction bases numbered 4, after V lost 0 bases and J lost 0 bases. The CDR3 runs to 16 residues. Germline lookup yields CDR1 SGHNT and CDR2 YYREEE (reference sequence). For the CDR3, the DNA is TGTGCCAGCAGCTTGGCCGGCGGGGGGGGCTCCTACGAGCAGTACTTC. Translation gives CASSLAGGGGSYEQYF.

This clone was picked up a small number of times. V and J are TRBV6-6 and TRBJ1-5, with D hard to call. The CDR3 sequence is 12 residues long. The germline V and J ends were trimmed by 4 bases and 5 bases, with 6 bases remaining between them. Per germline, CDR1 MNHNY and CDR2 SVGAGI (reference sequence). This chain's CDR3 is CASSSRDQPQHF. The DNA of the CDR3 is TGTGCCAGCAGTTCTCGAGATCAGCCCCAGCATTTT.

The chain links TRBV7-2 to TRBJ2-7; TRBD1 agrees at 7 bases. There are 15 residues in the CDR3. The germline V gene encodes CDR1 SGHTA and CDR2 FQGNSA. V trimming: 5 bases; J trimming: 6 bases; junction bases outside the gene matches: 13. The CDR3 spells CASSQRGQPLSEQYF. Written as DNA, the CDR3 is TGTGCCAGCAGCCAAAGGGGACAGCCACTAAGCGAGCAGTACTTC.

This chain joins TRBV11-2 and TRBJ1-2; a weak D match, TRBD1 (5 bases). CDR3 length: 16 amino acids. The V end lost 4 bases, the J end lost 4 bases, and 19 bases lay between the germline ends. The germline V gene has CDR1 SGHAT and CDR2 FQNNGV. CDR3 protein: CASSSAPTGTAYGYTF. CDR3 bases: TGTGCCAGCAGCTCGGCCCCTACAGGAACGGCCTATGGCTACACCTTC. Complete variable domain (other parts from reference TRBV11-2 and TRBJ1-2): EAGVAQSPRYKIIEKRQSVAFWCNPISGHATLYWYQQILGQGPKLLIQFQNNGVVDDSQLPKDRFSAERLKGVDSTLKIQPAKLEDSAVYLCASSSAPTGTAYGYTFGSGTRLTVV.

The gene calls are TRBV18 and TRBJ2-1, with 10 bases that match TRBD1. The CDR3 has 16 amino acids. V shed 5 bases, J shed 7 bases, and the junction held 11 bases outside the gene matches. Germline CDR1 KGHSH, CDR2 LQKENI. The DNA of the CDR3 is TGTGCCAGCTCATCCATAGGGACAGGGGCGAAGAATGAGCAGTTCTTC. Amino acids: CASSSIGTGAKNEQFF.

The chain has TRBV18 and TRBJ2-3; 7 bases line up with TRBD2. The CDR3 runs 15 residues. Germline CDR1 and CDR2: KGHSH and LQKENI. After removal of 3 bases from V and 2 bases from J, the junction contained 5 bases not matched to a gene. CDR3 coding DNA: TGTGCCAGCTCACCGCAGCGGGGATTCACAGATACGCAGTATTTT. The encoded protein is CASSPQRGFTDTQYF.

This clone turned up a few times. The chain combines TRBV7-8 with TRBJ2-1, with 9 bases lining up with TRBD2. The junction had 2 bases not matched to a gene; V was cut back by 5 bases and J by 3 bases. The CDR3 contains 14 residues. Per germline, CDR1 SGHVS and CDR2 FQNEAQ. CDR3 region: CASSVTSGYNEQFF. The CDR3 coding sequence is TGTGCCAGCAGCGTGACTAGCGGCTACAATGAGCAGTTCTTC. Drawing the rest from reference TRBV7-8 and TRBJ2-1, the complete variable domain is GAGVSQSPRYKVAKRGQDVALRCDPISGHVSLFWYQQALGQGPEFLTYFQNEAQLDKSGLPSDRFFAERPEGSVSTLKIQRTQQEDSAVYLCASSVTSGYNEQFFGPGTRLTVL.

The V call is TRBV28, the J call TRBJ1-1; D possibly corresponds to TRBD1 (6 bases). CDR1 is MDHEN, CDR2 SYDVKM, per germline. The CDR3 spans 12 residues. Between the trimmed V and J ends, which lost 6 bases and 7 bases, there was a span of 12 bases. The CDR3 sequence: CASSLDRLEAFF. In nucleotides, the CDR3 is TGTGCCAGCAGCCTCGACAGGCTTGAAGCTTTCTTT. The whole variable domain, filled in from reference TRBV28 and TRBJ1-1, reads DVKVTQSSRYLVKRTGEKVFLECVQDMDHENMFWYRQDPGLGLRLIYFSYDVKMKEKGDIPEGYSVSREKKERFSLILESASTNQTSMYLCASSLDRLEAFFGQGTRLTVV.

V usage is TRBV7-6 and J usage is TRBJ2-2; 7 nucleotides align to TRBD1. Germline-derived CDR1 and CDR2 are SGHVS and FNYEAQ. Losses at the gene ends were 7 bases for V and 2 bases for J; bases not matched to a gene: 7. The CDR3 is 15 amino acids. This chain's CDR3 is CASTRTGENTGELFF. For the CDR3, the DNA is TGTGCCAGCACCAGAACAGGGGAAAACACCGGGGAGCTGTTTTTT.

For the CDR3, the DNA is TGTGCCAGCAGTTTATACGACTTCTCTGGGGCCAACGTCCTGACTTTC. As protein: CASSLYDFSGANVLTF. The V call is TRBV28, the J call TRBJ2-6, with D unresolved. This CDR3 is 16 amino acids long. V lost 1 base to trimming and J lost 0 bases, with 7 bases between them. Germline V CDR1 and CDR2: MDHEN, SYDVKM.

The chain has TRBV4-1 and TRBJ1-1; no firm D call. Trimming stripped 0 bases from V and 4 bases from J, with 12 bases between. This CDR3 contains 15 residues. CDR1 MGHRA and CDR2 YSYEKL come from the germline V gene. In DNA form, the CDR3 reads TGCGCCAGCAGCCAAGAGGAGGCAGAGAGCACTGAAGCTTTCTTT. This sequence encodes CASSQEEAESTEAFF.

This clone came up a few times. This chain connects TRBV28 to TRBJ2-2, with D possibly matching TRBD1 (6 bases). Germline CDR1 is MDHEN and CDR2 is SYDVKM. V was trimmed by 9 bases and J by 4 bases, leaving 15 bases between them. This CDR3 contains 14 residues. DNA for the CDR3: TGTGCCAGTGGCACAGGGACACCCACCGGGGAGCTGTTTTTT. It is translated as CASGTGTPTGELFF.